This TCR beta chain appears in the sequencing data of a study of blood T cell repertoires in COVID-19 (TCRdb year 2020). Regarding the study in general: Samples from collaborators originated in the United States, Italy and Spain and spanned both the acute and convalescent phases of COVID-19. Sample metadata almost always included a de-identified subject ID, COVID-19 status, age in years and sex. Where available, HLA class I and class II types were taken from metadata supplied by the sample provider and were not determined by assay-based typing. Deeply sampled blood TCRbeta repertoires from subjects exposed to, actively infected with, or recovered from COVID-19 were included in the dataset. The repertoires were released in a freely available public database meant as a resource for research on the immune response to SARS-CoV-2. The samples were drawn from two sources: the first 160 participants of the ongoing ImmuneRACE study, and fewer than 1,500 subjects contributed by 6 global collaborators. The material from the prospective study consisted of cDNA or gDNA derived from T cells, B-cell-depleted T cells, or PBMCs. Results the study describes overall, beyond this receptor: Clinical and demographic metadata were provided uncurated, with the amount varying by source and participant.

TCRbeta CDR3 regions were amplified from genomic DNA using the immunoSEQ Assay, a bias-controlled multiplex PCR. On the study's bioinformatics: Nucleated cell counts per sample were estimated from amplification of reference gene primers within the assay. To quantify the absolute abundance of each unique TCRbeta CDR3 rearrangement, sequence reads were collapsed and filtered. Productive Simpson clonality was computed per sample as the square root of Simpson's diversity index over productive rearrangements. TCRdb obtained this table from immuneACCESS and retained in-frame rearrangements with V and J assigned. These tables miss some clones; where compared with another copy, unresolved V genes account for less than half of the shortfall, and the remainder is unexplained. V and J calls and clone size follow that table, whereas D and trimming were derived from the DNA. In all, the sample holds around 300,000 clones, and nearly 90% of those were seen once. Jointly, the top ten make up less than 2% of the sample.

CDR1 and CDR2 are read off the germline V gene as MDHEN and SYDVKM. The CDR3 starts with the cysteine, ends with the phenylalanine, and has 16 residues. The CDR3 DNA has 48 bases and is translated from base 1. V loses 3 bases, J loses 4 bases, and the germline ends lie 19 bases apart. In the prospective study, participants were roughly 18 to 89 years old, resided in 20 to 30 geographic areas of the United States, and were enrolled through a virtual design. In the prospective study, participants were assigned to cohorts based on the clinical history participants reported in a screening survey and a study questionnaire. ImmuneRACE Cohort 3 recovered participants were defined by two consecutive negative NP/OP PCR tests, healthcare professional clearance, or symptom resolution. In the prospective study, whole blood, serum and a nasopharyngeal or oropharyngeal swab were collected from each participant by mobile phlebotomists. Over a roughly 2-month period, participants in the prospective study had the option of providing additional blood draws and questionnaires. Blood samples from the prospective study were shipped frozen or at room temperature prior to DNA extraction.

In regard to this clone: Its antigen is not yet known. It has no much larger one-base neighbor in the sample; base qualities were not kept.

This receptor chain uses TRBV28 and TRBJ2-7; the D segment could be TRBD1, given 6 matching bases. The source is a woman aged 60-70 years who had recovered from COVID-19. Material: PBMCs or T cells enriched from blood (not recorded which). The CDR3 reads as follows: CASSLGTSLGLYEQYF. The DNA reads as follows: TGTGCCAGCAGTTTGGGGACATCCCTAGGTCTGTACGAGCAGTACTTC. The variable domain in full, with residues beyond the CDR3 obtained from the reference TRBV28 and TRBJ2-7 genes, is DVKVTQSSRYLVKRTGEKVFLECVQDMDHENMFWYRQDPGLGLRLIYFSYDVKMKEKGDIPEGYSVSREKKERFSLILESASTNQTSMYLCASSLGTSLGLYEQYFGPGTRLTVT.